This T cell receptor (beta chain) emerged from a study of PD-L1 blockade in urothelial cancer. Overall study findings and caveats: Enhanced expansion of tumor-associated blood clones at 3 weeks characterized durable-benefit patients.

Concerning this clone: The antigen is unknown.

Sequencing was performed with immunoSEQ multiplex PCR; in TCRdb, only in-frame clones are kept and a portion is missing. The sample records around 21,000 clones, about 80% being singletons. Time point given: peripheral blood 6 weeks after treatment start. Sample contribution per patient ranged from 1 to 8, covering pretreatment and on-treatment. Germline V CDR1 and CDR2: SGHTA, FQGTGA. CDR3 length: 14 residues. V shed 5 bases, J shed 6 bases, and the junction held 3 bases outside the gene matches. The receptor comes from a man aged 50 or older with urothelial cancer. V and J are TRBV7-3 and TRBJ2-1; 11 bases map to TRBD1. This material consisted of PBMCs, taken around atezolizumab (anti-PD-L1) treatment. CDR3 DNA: TGTGCCAGCAGCCCGGACAGGGGGCGCAATGAGCAGTTCTTC. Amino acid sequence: CASSPDRGRNEQFF.